This paragraph reports one T cell receptor beta chain. The antigen remains unidentified. TCRdb processed the RACE reads anew with MiXCR; each CDR3 protein has one entry. The data show about 110,000 distinct CDR3 sequences, with 9% to 9.5% seen just once and over 3% held by the top ten. Trimming shortened V by 6 bases and J by 7 bases, and 6 bases separated the two germline ends. The CDR3 spans 11 residues. Germline V gives CDR1 SEHNR, CDR2 FQNEAQ (reference sequence). Described time point: patch test 2, 6 weeks after DPC sensitization. Treatment meaning: therapeutic diphenylcyclopropenone sensitization with weekly scalp DPC. This entry belongs to a study of human T cells and chemical hapten exposure. Background on the study: TCR yields per sample varied mostly from small pooled library volume differences.

Findings and caveats of the study: Compared with pre-sensitization or healthy control sets, expanded TCRs clustered more. Counts of TCRs expanded at PT1 correlated positively with patch test score. Alopecia was present in the donors, so their immune response may differ from healthy people's.

This sequence joins TRBV7-9 and TRBJ2-2; no firm D call. The sample was whole blood, taken in connection with sensitization to the hapten diphenylcyclopropenone (DPC). This clonotype originated in a woman between 35 and 50 years old with alopecia areata. Some clones in this sample may be carry-over from other donors' samples. This CDR3 reads CASRRLGELFF. The CDR3 coding sequence is TGTGCCAGCAGGCGACTCGGGGAGCTGTTTTTT.